This passage covers 2 T cell receptor beta chains from one sample sequenced in a study of T cells in localized non-small cell lung cancer. Only in-frame clones appear in the TCRdb table, and some are missing; sequencing was by immunoSEQ multiplex PCR. Of around 2,600 clones in the sample, less than 50% were seen once. Sequencing was performed on lung tumor tissue, taken before any cancer treatment. Receptors were obtained from an older male donor with stage II squamous cell lung carcinoma.

The genes are TRBV8-2 and TRBJ2-1. TRBV8-2 is annotated as a pseudogene. This CDR3 is 16 amino acids long. The DNA for the CDR3 is TGTGCCAGCAGTTTAATCGGGCAGAGCTCCTACAATGAGCAGTTCTTC. Translation gives CASSLIGQSSYNEQFF.

This clone qualifies as medium-sized. The chain employs TRBV11-3 and TRBJ1-1; a weak D match, TRBD1 (6 bases). With 7 bases removed from V and 1 base from J, the gap between germline ends came to 22 bases. The CDR3 loop spans 17 amino acids. The germline gives CDR1 SGHNT, CDR2 YENEEA. The CDR3 protein is CASTLDSPLFWNTEAFF. The CDR3 bases are TGTGCCAGCACCCTGGACAGTCCGTTATTTTGGAACACTGAAGCTTTCTTT.